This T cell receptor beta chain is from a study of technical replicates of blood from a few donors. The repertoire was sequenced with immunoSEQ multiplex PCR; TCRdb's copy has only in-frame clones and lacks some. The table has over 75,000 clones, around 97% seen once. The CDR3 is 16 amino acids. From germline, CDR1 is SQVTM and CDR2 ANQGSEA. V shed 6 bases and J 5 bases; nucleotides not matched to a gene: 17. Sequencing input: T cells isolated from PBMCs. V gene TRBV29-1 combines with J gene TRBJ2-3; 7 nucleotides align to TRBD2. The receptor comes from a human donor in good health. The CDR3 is CSVGVEASGLGDTQYF. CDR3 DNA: TGCAGCGTGGGGGTCGAAGCTAGCGGTCTCGGAGATACGCAGTATTTT.